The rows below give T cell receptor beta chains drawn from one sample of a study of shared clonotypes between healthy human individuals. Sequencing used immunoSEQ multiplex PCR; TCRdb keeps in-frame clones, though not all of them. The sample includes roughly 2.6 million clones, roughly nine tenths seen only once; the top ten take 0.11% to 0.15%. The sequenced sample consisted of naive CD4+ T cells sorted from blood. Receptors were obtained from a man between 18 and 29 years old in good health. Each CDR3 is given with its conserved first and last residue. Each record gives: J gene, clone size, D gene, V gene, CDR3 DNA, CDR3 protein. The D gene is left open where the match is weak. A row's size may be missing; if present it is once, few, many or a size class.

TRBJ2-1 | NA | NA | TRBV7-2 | TGTGCCAGACGTCCGGGAAATTCCTACAATGAGCAGTTCTTC | CARRPGNSYNEQFF
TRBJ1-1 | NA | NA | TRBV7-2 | TGTGCCAGCAGCACGCAGGGGAAGGGCACTGAAGCTTTCTTT | CASSTQGKGTEAFF
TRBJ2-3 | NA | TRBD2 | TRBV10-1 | TGCGCCAGCAGCGAAAACTCCGGGGGGGCGCAGTATTTT | CASSENSGGAQYF
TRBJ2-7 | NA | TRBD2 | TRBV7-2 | TGTGCCAGCAGCTTTCTAGCGGGGGTATACGAGCAGTACTTC | CASSFLAGVYEQYF
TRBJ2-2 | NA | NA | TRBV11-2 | TGTGCCAGCACCCTGCGGTCCGGGGAGCTGTTTTTT | CASTLRSGELFF
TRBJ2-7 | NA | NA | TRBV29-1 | TGCAGCGTCGCGGACGGTTCCTACGAGCAGTACTTC | CSVADGSYEQYF
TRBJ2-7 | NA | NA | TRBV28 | TGTGCCACCACAAGGGGTGATTTTCCCTACGAGCAGTACTTC | CATTRGDFPYEQYF
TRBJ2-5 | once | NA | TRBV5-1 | TGCGCCAGCAGCACCACAGGGAGCTTAGGGCAAGAGACCCAGTACTTC | CASSTTGSLGQETQYF
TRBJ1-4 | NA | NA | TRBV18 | TGTGCCAGCTCACCACGCACTAATGAAAAACTGTTTTTT | CASSPRTNEKLFF
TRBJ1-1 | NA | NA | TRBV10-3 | TGTGCCATCAGTGGGGGGGCGGGTATCGCTGAAGCTTTCTTT | CAISGGAGIAEAFF
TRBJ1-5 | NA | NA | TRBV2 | TGTGCCAGCACAATAGGATTCGGTAGCAATCAGCCCCAGCATTTT | CASTIGFGSNQPQHF
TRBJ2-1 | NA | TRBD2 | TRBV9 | TGTGCCAGCAGCGTCTCAACTAGCGGGGCCTACAATGAGCAGTTCTTC | CASSVSTSGAYNEQFF
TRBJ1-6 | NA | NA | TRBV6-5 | TGTGCCAGCAGAGCCGGGACCGGGGTTTCACCCCTCCACTTT | CASRAGTGVSPLHF
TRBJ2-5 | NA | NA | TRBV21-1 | TGTGCCAGCAACAACCATAGCGACAGACAAGAGACCCAGTACTTC | CASNNHSDRQETQYF
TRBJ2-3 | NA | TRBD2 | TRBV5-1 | TGCGCCAGCGGAATAGCGGGGGGATTAGATACGCAGTATTTT | CASGIAGGLDTQYF
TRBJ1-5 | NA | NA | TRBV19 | TGTGCCTCCGGGAGGGGGATCGATCAGCCCCAGCATTTT | CASGRGIDQPQHF
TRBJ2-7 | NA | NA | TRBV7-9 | TGTGCCAGCAGCCATGGATGGACTGCGTCCTACGAGCAGTACTTC | CASSHGWTASYEQYF
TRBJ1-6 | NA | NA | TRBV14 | TGTGCCAGCAGCCACCGACAGAAAGTTGATAATTCACCCCTCCACTTT | CASSHRQKVDNSPLHF
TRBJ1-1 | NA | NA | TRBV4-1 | TGCGCCAGCAGCCAAACTCAGACCATGAACACTGAAGCTTTCTTT | CASSQTQTMNTEAFF
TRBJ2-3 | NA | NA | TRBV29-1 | TGCAGCGTTCCGGCCCCCCGCGGGAGCACAGATACGCAGTATTTT | CSVPAPRGSTDTQYF